These 32 T cell receptor beta chains originate from one sample sequenced in a study of cytomegalovirus exposure and HLA in healthy donors. Sequencing was performed with immunoSEQ multiplex PCR; in TCRdb, only in-frame clones are kept and a portion is missing. The sample gives a few hundred thousand clones, 65% to 85% of which show up once; 11% to 15% is in the top ten. The sample taken for sequencing was PBMCs. These receptors all come from a woman aged 25 to 39 in good health and CMV-seropositive.

The CDR3 DNA reads as TGTGCCAGCTATGGGATCTCTGGGGCCAACGTCCTGACTTTC. This gives the protein CASYGISGANVLTF. The chain recombines TRBV11-2 with TRBJ2-6, with D unclear. Germline V CDR1 and CDR2: SGHAT, FQNNGV. CDR3 length: 14 residues. The V end lost 8 bases, the J end lost 0 bases, and 8 bases lay between the germline ends.

This chain uses TRBV11-2 with TRBJ2-2; either TRBD1 or TRBD2 may supply D (5 bases each). Between the trimmed V and J ends, which lost 5 bases and 0 bases, there was a span of 16 bases. From germline, CDR1 is SGHAT and CDR2 FQNNGV. This CDR3 is 17 amino acids long. CDR3 loop: CASSPPGAYANTGELFF. CDR3 DNA: TGTGCCAGCAGCCCGCCCGGGGCATACGCGAACACCGGGGAGCTGTTTTTT.

This CDR3 is CASSGAGGLDTQYF. Written as DNA, the CDR3 is TGCGCCAGCAGCGGAGCGGGAGGGTTAGATACGCAGTATTTT. This chain links TRBV5-1 with TRBJ2-3; 10 nucleotides line up with TRBD2. Unmatched junction bases numbered 4, after V lost 4 bases and J lost 5 bases. The CDR3 length is 14 residues. Germline V gives CDR1 SGHRS, CDR2 YFSETQ.

This rearrangement joins TRBV27 to TRBJ2-1; a possible D gene is TRBD2 (5 bases). V lost 2 bases, J lost 7 bases, and 15 bases lay in between. The CDR3 extends over 15 amino acids. Germline loops: CDR1 MNHEY, CDR2 SMNVEV (reference sequence). CDR3 in amino acids: CASSLMVGSGNEQFF. The CDR3 DNA reads as TGTGCCAGCAGTTTAATGGTGGGCTCGGGGAATGAGCAGTTCTTC.

This clone was counted only a few times. The CDR3 DNA follows: TGTGCCAGCAGCTTAGATGCGGGGGCGTCCCGCCGGGCCGAGCAGTACTTC. It codes for CASSLDAGASRRAEQYF. This chain uses TRBV11-2 with TRBJ2-7, with D possibly being TRBD2 (7 bases). The CDR3 has 17 residues. Trimming left V 0 bases short and J 6 bases short, with 21 bases between. Germline V gives CDR1 SGHAT, CDR2 FQNNGV.

CDR3 region: CSVSGQPYGYTF. The CDR3 nucleotides are TGCAGCGTCTCGGGACAGCCCTATGGCTACACCTTC. The rearrangement links TRBV29-1 to TRBJ1-2; 7 bases fit TRBD1. The junction had 5 bases not matched to a gene; V was cut back by 6 bases and J by 4 bases. This CDR3 region has 12 residues. Germline loops: CDR1 SQVTM, CDR2 ANQGSEA.

Comment on this clone: The same CDR3 can be traced to other DNA sequences in this sample. V is TRBV27 and J is TRBJ1-5; no clear D. The germline V gene has CDR1 MNHEY and CDR2 SMNVEV (reference sequence). V gave up 0 bases and J gave up 0 bases, with 3 bases separating them. This CDR3 comprises 14 residues. The DNA of the CDR3 is TGTGCCAGCAGTTTATCGTATAGCAATCAGCCCCAGCATTTT. It yields the protein CASSLSYSNQPQHF.

This chain uses TRBV25-1 with TRBJ2-5, with TRBD1 as a possible D gene (6 bases). Trimming removed 1 base from V and 5 bases from J, with 17 bases in between. The CDR3 loop spans 16 amino acids. Germline CDR1 MGHDK, CDR2 SYGVNS. The CDR3 region has the DNA TGTGCCAGCAGTGAATCCGGGACAAATTTTGGGGAGACCCAGTACTTC. This codes for CASSESGTNFGETQYF.

This chain connects TRBV30 to TRBJ1-1, with D possibly being TRBD1 (6 bases). CDR1 and CDR2 (germline): GTSNPN, SVGIG (reference sequence). Trimming shortened V by 3 bases and J by 0 bases, and 20 bases separated the two germline ends. This CDR3 is 17 amino acids long. CDR3 region: CAWSSSDRIFMNTEAFF. In nucleotides, the CDR3 is TGTGCCTGGAGCTCTTCCGACAGGATTTTCATGAACACTGAAGCTTTCTTT.

The CDR3 nucleotides read TGTGCCACCAGCAGACCGGGACAGGGGGCGGCAGATACGCAGTATTTT. Its protein product is CATSRPGQGAADTQYF. The chain has TRBV15 and TRBJ2-3, with 12 nucleotides matching TRBD1. The V and J ends lost 2 bases and 4 bases, in that order; junction bases with no gene match: 4. Germline values: CDR1 LNHNV, CDR2 YYDKDF (reference sequence). This CDR3 contains 16 residues.

The CDR3 DNA is TGTGCTAGTGGTTCCTTGCCCAACCAAGAGACCCAGTACTTC. Translated, it gives CASGSLPNQETQYF. The chain couples TRBV12-5 to TRBJ2-5; D remains ambiguous. The CDR3 loop spans 14 amino acids. In germline, CDR1 is LGHNT, CDR2 FRNRAP. V was shortened by 4 bases and J by 0 bases, with 9 bases between the two germline ends.

The CDR3 loop reads CASSLNGGSSGNTIYF. The CDR3 bases are TGTGCCAGCAGCTTGAACGGGGGAAGCTCTGGAAACACCATATATTTT. The chain joins TRBV5-8 to TRBJ1-3, with D possibly matching TRBD1 (5 bases). The CDR3 spans 16 residues. V gave up 1 base and J gave up 0 bases, with 11 bases separating them. Germline CDR1 SGHTS, CDR2 YDEGEE.

J is TRBJ2-7 and V is TRBV6-1; 16 nucleotides line up with TRBD2. Germline CDR1 reads MNHNS; CDR2 reads SASEGT. V gave up 4 bases and J gave up 12 bases; unmatched junction bases: 6. The CDR3 runs to 14 residues. CDR3 region: CASSGGLAGGLPYF. The DNA of the CDR3 is TGTGCCAGCAGTGGGGGACTAGCGGGAGGGCTACCGTACTTC.

This clone was seen only once. This rearrangement joins TRBV30 to TRBJ2-7; 10 bases match TRBD1. This CDR3 comprises 15 residues. Germline CDR1 is GTSNPN and CDR2 is SVGIG (reference sequence). The V and J ends lost 0 bases and 3 bases, in that order; junction bases with no gene match: 5. The CDR3 coding sequence is TGTGCCTGGAGTGTTGGGACAGGGGCGTTCTACGAGCAGTACTTC. Protein sequence: CAWSVGTGAFYEQYF.

The chain has TRBV25-1 and TRBJ2-7, with no clear D. The germline V gene has CDR1 MGHDK and CDR2 SYGVNS. Trimming pared 3 bases from V and 6 bases from J, leaving 12 bases between. The CDR3 extends over 13 amino acids. The CDR3 here is CASSDDNRLEQYF. CDR3 nucleotide sequence: TGTGCCAGCAGTGATGATAATCGGCTCGAGCAGTACTTC.

The genes are TRBV10-1 and TRBJ2-2, with D tentatively TRBD1 (6 bases). CDR3 length: 16 amino acids. V lost 5 bases, J lost 3 bases, and 16 bases lay in between. The germline gives CDR1 WNHNN, CDR2 SYGVQD (reference sequence). CDR3 DNA sequence: TGCGCCAGCAGTTCCGGGACACCATGGGACACCGGGGAGCTGTTTTTT. It is translated as CASSSGTPWDTGELFF.

The gene calls are TRBV10-2 and TRBJ2-7; the D gene is possibly TRBD2 (6 bases). The V gene lost 0 bases and the J gene lost 3 bases, with 9 bases spanning the gap. This CDR3 is built from 14 residues. The V gene's germline CDR1 is WSHSY and CDR2 SAAADI. The CDR3 DNA sequence: TGCGCCAGCAGTGAGTCGGTGGGAGGCTACGAGCAGTACTTC. As protein: CASSESVGGYEQYF.

The rearrangement links TRBV6-5 to TRBJ2-7, with 11 bases aligning to TRBD2. V lost 6 bases to trimming and J lost 7 bases; unmatched junction nucleotides: 5. Germline CDR1 and CDR2: MNHEY and SVGAGI. The CDR3 runs 13 residues. DNA of the CDR3: TGTGCCAGCAGCATAGCGGGAGGGCATGAGCAGTACTTC. As protein: CASSIAGGHEQYF.

This sequence joins TRBV4-1 and TRBJ2-1; no reliable D call. CDR3 length equals 14 residues. V was pared by 0 bases and J by 7 bases, with 10 bases between. Germline V gene lookup returns CDR1 MGHRA and CDR2 YSYEKL. CDR3 residues: CASSQDFGRNEQFF. The CDR3 bases are TGCGCCAGCAGCCAAGATTTCGGGCGAAATGAGCAGTTCTTC.

The V and J genes are TRBV29-1 and TRBJ1-5, with D perhaps matching TRBD1 (5 bases). V was pared by 5 bases and J by 0 bases, with 11 bases between. This CDR3 spans 14 amino acids. Germline assignment: CDR1 SQVTM and CDR2 ANQGSEA. CDR3 amino acids: CSVTQTDSNQPQHF. Written as DNA, the CDR3 is TGCAGCGTTACCCAGACAGATAGCAATCAGCCCCAGCATTTT.

This chain joins TRBV27 and TRBJ1-1; TRBD1 aligns across 8 bases. The CDR3 consists of 18 residues. Germline CDR1 and CDR2: MNHEY and SMNVEV (reference sequence). The junction had 18 bases not matched to a gene; V was cut back by 5 bases and J by 4 bases. The CDR3 region is CASSTHWTGNRIGTEAFF. DNA for the CDR3: TGTGCCAGCAGTACCCACTGGACAGGGAATAGAATAGGCACTGAAGCTTTCTTT.

This chain uses TRBV27 with TRBJ1-1, with D possibly TRBD1 on 5 matching bases. The V gene lost 6 bases and the J gene lost 1 base, with 15 bases spanning the gap. The CDR3 spans 15 residues. CDR1 MNHEY and CDR2 SMNVEV come from the germline V gene (reference sequence). CDR3: CASRSLGGGNTEAFF. The DNA for the CDR3 is TGTGCCAGCAGGTCTCTAGGTGGGGGGAACACTGAAGCTTTCTTT.

The genes are TRBV6-5 and TRBJ2-1, with D maybe TRBD2 (6 bases). Per germline, CDR1 MNHEY and CDR2 SVGAGI. Trimming shortened V by 2 bases and J by 9 bases, and 11 bases separated the two germline ends. This CDR3 has 13 amino acids. Here the CDR3 reads CASSYGPGAEQFF. CDR3 nucleotides: TGTGCCAGCAGTTACGGGCCGGGAGCTGAGCAGTTCTTC.

The V gene is TRBV7-9, the J gene TRBJ2-7; 7 positions match TRBD1. The CDR3 is 13 residues long. In germline, CDR1 is SEHNR, CDR2 FQNEAQ (reference sequence). V lost 6 bases, J lost 5 bases, and 7 bases stayed unmatched. CDR3 region: CASRNRGADEQYF. Here the CDR3 DNA reads TGTGCCAGCAGAAACAGGGGCGCGGACGAGCAGTACTTC.

The rearrangement joins TRBV13 to TRBJ1-1; possibly TRBD1 for D (5 bases). There are 13 residues in the CDR3. Germline V gene lookup returns CDR1 PRHDT and CDR2 FYEKMQ (reference sequence). Deletions cut 5 bases from V and 8 bases from J, with 15 bases between. The CDR3 nucleotides read TGTGCCAGCAGCCAGGGTTCCGCCAGGGAAGCTTTCTTT. Amino acids: CASSQGSAREAFF.

The rearrangement joins TRBV4-1 to TRBJ1-3, with no clear D. Trimming took off 4 bases at V and 3 bases at J, with 13 bases between the two ends. The CDR3 runs 15 residues. Germline V CDR1 and CDR2: MGHRA, YSYEKL. The CDR3, as DNA: TGCGCCAGCAGCCTCTCCCCATCGGGTGGAAACACCATATATTTT. This encodes CASSLSPSGGNTIYF.

The chain is built from TRBV29-1 and TRBJ2-3; 14 nucleotides align to TRBD2. V lost 8 bases and J lost 6; bases outside the gene matches: 4. This CDR3 spans 13 amino acids. Germline V gives CDR1 SQVTM, CDR2 ANQGSEA. CDR3 in amino acids: CSMGLAGVDTQYF. Here the CDR3 DNA reads TGCAGCATGGGACTAGCGGGAGTGGATACGCAGTATTTT.

The chain combines TRBV11-2 with TRBJ2-7, with unresolved D. Germline V gene data show CDR1 as SGHAT and CDR2 as FQNNGV. Trimming pared 2 bases from V and 2 bases from J, leaving 7 bases between. The CDR3 spans 13 residues. CDR3: CASSLPSPYEQYF. CDR3 DNA sequence: TGTGCCAGCAGCTTACCCTCGCCCTACGAGCAGTACTTC. The variable domain in full, with the rest retrieved from reference TRBV11-2 and TRBJ2-7, is EAGVAQSPRYKIIEKRQSVAFWCNPISGHATLYWYQQILGQGPKLLIQFQNNGVVDDSQLPKDRFSAERLKGVDSTLKIQPAKLEDSAVYLCASSLPSPYEQYFGPGTRLTVT.

This clone was observed a handful of times. The chain couples TRBV5-1 to TRBJ2-5; D ambiguous. Deletions cut 7 bases from V and 1 base from J, with 11 bases between. Germline V gene lookup returns CDR1 SGHRS and CDR2 YFSETQ. There are 13 residues in the CDR3. This chain's CDR3 is CASGVSGQETQYF. The CDR3 DNA follows: TGCGCCAGCGGCGTTTCGGGCCAAGAGACCCAGTACTTC.

This clone turned up a few times. This chain links TRBV18 with TRBJ1-1; 8 bases map to TRBD1. J was trimmed by 0 bases and V by 5 bases; bases with no gene match: 2. CDR1 and CDR2 from the germline V gene are KGHSH and LQKENI. This CDR3 spans 14 amino acids. The CDR3 spells CASSDRGLNTEAFF. The CDR3 DNA reads as TGTGCCAGCTCAGACAGGGGATTGAACACTGAAGCTTTCTTT.

V and J are TRBV15 and TRBJ2-2, with TRBD2 matching over 11 bases. The germline V gene has CDR1 LNHNV and CDR2 YYDKDF (reference sequence). The CDR3 runs 15 residues. J lost 8 bases, V lost 0 bases, and 2 bases had no gene match. CDR3 protein: CATSRDRLAGGELFF. CDR3 nucleotide sequence: TGTGCCACCAGCAGAGACCGACTAGCGGGGGGGGAGCTGTTTTTT.

CDR3 coding DNA: TGTGCCAGCAGCCCACGGGGTACCTATGGCTACACCTTC. Amino acids: CASSPRGTYGYTF. This sequence joins TRBV28 and TRBJ1-2; D is unresolved. Trimming removed 6 bases at V and 4 bases at J, with 12 bases between. The germline gives CDR1 MDHEN, CDR2 SYDVKM. The CDR3 consists of 13 residues.